The 6 T cell receptor beta chains given below trace back to one sample, sequenced in a study of shared clonotypes between healthy human individuals. Here immunoSEQ multiplex PCR was the method, and the copy in TCRdb shows in-frame clones only, minus some. The sample shows just over 2,000,000 clones, about 94% of them seen only once. Naive CD8 cells, CD45RO-negative and positively selected for CCR7, excluded terminally differentiated effector memory CD45RA+ cells. Sample: naive CD8+ T cells sorted from blood. These receptors were obtained from a man aged 18 to 35 in good health.

The chain combines TRBV11-2 with TRBJ2-1; D not resolved. Trimming removed 0 bases at V and 8 bases at J, with 8 bases between. Germline CDR1 and CDR2: SGHAT and FQNNGV. The CDR3 sequence is 13 residues long. This chain's CDR3 is CASSLDAGHEQFF. As DNA, the CDR3 is TGTGCCAGCAGCTTAGATGCCGGGCATGAGCAGTTCTTC.

In its sample, this clone was seen once. The chain links TRBV7-9 to TRBJ2-5; D tentatively fits TRBD1 or TRBD2 (5 bases each). CDR1 is SEHNR, CDR2 FQNEAQ, per germline (reference sequence). This CDR3 contains 14 residues. The germline V and J ends were trimmed by 4 bases and 1 base, with 10 bases remaining between them. Here the CDR3 reads CASSYSGPQETQYF. CDR3 bases: TGTGCCAGCAGCTATTCGGGGCCCCAAGAGACCCAGTACTTC.

This clone showed up just once. This chain connects TRBV4-3 to TRBJ2-5, with D perhaps matching TRBD1 (6 bases). CDR3 length: 14 residues. Germline-derived CDR1 and CDR2 are LGHNA and YSLEER. V lost 2 bases to trimming and J lost 4 bases, with 11 bases between them. CDR3: CASSQPVGAETQYF. The DNA for the CDR3 is TGCGCCAGCAGCCAACCCGTGGGGGCAGAGACCCAGTACTTC.

The CDR3 is CASSLWEGPTYEQYF. The CDR3 bases are TGTGCCAGCAGCTTGTGGGAGGGCCCAACCTACGAGCAGTACTTC. The chain is built from TRBV5-4 and TRBJ2-7; TRBD2 agrees at 7 bases. The ends lost 1 base at V and 2 bases at J; junction bases unmatched: 6. Germline loops: CDR1 SGHNT, CDR2 YYREEE (reference sequence). The length of the CDR3 is 15 residues.

Concerning this clone: The junction does not match germline at one end; this may be a read error. The CDR3 spells CASSTIWTGGNENLFF. The CDR3 DNA is TGTGCCAGCAGTACAATATGGACTGGGGGAAATGAAAATCTGTTTTTT. The chain has TRBV27 and TRBJ1-4; D might be TRBD1 (5 bases). Germline V CDR1 and CDR2: MNHEY, SMNVEV (reference sequence). The CDR3 runs 16 residues.

The chain recombines TRBV5-1 with TRBJ2-7; D not resolved. With 0 bases removed from V and 0 bases from J, the gap between germline ends came to 7 bases. Germline-derived CDR1 and CDR2 are SGHRS and YFSETQ. This CDR3 has 14 amino acids. The CDR3 loop reads CASSLAQVSYEQYF. The DNA of the CDR3 is TGCGCCAGCAGCTTGGCCCAGGTCTCCTACGAGCAGTACTTC.